This T cell receptor (beta chain) was retrieved from a study of beta chain features in type 1 diabetes. Background on the study: The study found patients and healthy donors alike in age, gender and cell yields. Study outcomes and limitations: There was a moderate but significant shortening of TCRB CDR3s in all four CD4+ subsets of Type 1 diabetes patients.

The CDR3 has 13 amino acids. Germline V lookup: CDR1 MGHDK, CDR2 SYGVNS. V gave up 4 bases and J gave up 4 bases, with 9 bases separating them. CD4+ naive, central memory, regulatory and stem cell-like memory subsets were isolated by sorting on CD45RO/CCR7/CD25/CD127/CD95/CD27. A remark on this clone: Its antigen is unknown.

TCRB transcripts that were expressed got sequenced, as all of the isolated RNA had been reverse transcribed. Libraries were prepared by immunoSEQ multiplex PCR; TCRdb keeps only in-frame clonotypes and omits some of them. The sample holds roughly 150,000 clones; 7% to 9% are singletons and the top ten take roughly 0.5%. The chain has TRBV25-1 and TRBJ2-3, with a weak D call TRBD1 (6 bases). The TCR sequence derives from a man in his late teens or twenties with type 1 diabetes. The sample comprised central memory CD4+ T cells from blood. CDR3 DNA: TGTGCCAGCAGTGTCCCAGGGGCAGATACGCAGTATTTT. Protein product: CASSVPGADTQYF.